The 10 T cell receptor beta chains below were found in one sample sequenced in a study of tumor and adjacent non-tumor tissue in lung cancer. RNA was extracted from bulk tissue without any cell sorting. TCRbeta libraries were built with three rounds of nested PCR, modified from ARM-PCR. TCRdb re-called the multiplex PCR reads with MiXCR, one entry per CDR3 protein. This repertoire shows about 200,000 distinct CDR3 sequences, about two thirds found once; its top ten account for under 30%. What was sequenced was lung tumor tissue. The receptors originated from a man aged 55 to 70 with non-small cell lung cancer.

This clonotype was picked up one time. Relative to the germline gene, one junction end is altered; a read error may explain this. The rearrangement links TRBV11-3 to TRBJ2-5; 10 nucleotides agree with TRBD1. The V gene's germline CDR1 is SGHNT and CDR2 YENEEA. CDR3 size: 14 residues. The CDR3 spells CASRLTGGRENQYF. DNA of the CDR3: TGTGCCAGCAGGCTGACAGGGGGCCGGGAGAACCAGTACTTC.

The chain combines TRBV5-1 with TRBJ2-5, with D uncertain. V gave up 6 bases and J gave up 5 bases, with 20 bases separating them. There are 15 residues in the CDR3. Germline CDR1 SGHRS, CDR2 YFSETQ. The CDR3 region is CASKLRDEFVETQYF. Written as DNA, the CDR3 is TGCGCCAGCAAGCTAAGAGACGAGTTTGTTGAGACCCAGTACTTC.

Points on this clonotype: A much larger clone lies a single base off, so this may be a read error. The chain's CDR3 is CASSLLIGSYTGELFF. CDR3 DNA: TGTGCCAGCAGTCTCCTGATTGGCAGTTACACCGGGGAGCTGTTTTTT. V and J are TRBV12-3 or TRBV12-4 and TRBJ2-2; D unclear. This CDR3 contains 16 residues. V was cut by 5 bases and J by 3 bases, with 16 bases left in between.

The rearrangement joins TRBV4-2 to TRBJ1-4; D not certain. Trimming cost V 0 bases and J 5 bases, with 13 bases left between them. The CDR3 is made up of 16 amino acids. CDR1 is LGHNA, CDR2 YNFKEQ, per germline. In DNA form, the CDR3 reads TGTGCCAGCAGCCAAGAATTTGTGGCAGAGAATGAAAAACTGTTTTTT. Its protein product is CASSQEFVAENEKLFF.

The V gene is TRBV19, the J gene TRBJ1-1; D ambiguous. Germline assignment: CDR1 LNHDA and CDR2 SQIVND (reference sequence). Trimming took off 5 bases at V and 5 bases at J, with 15 bases between the two ends. The CDR3 extends over 14 amino acids. This CDR3 reads CASSEYRWRTEAFF. The CDR3 DNA follows: TGTGCCAGTAGTGAATATCGGTGGAGAACTGAAGCTTTCTTT.

With respect to this clonotype: An end of the junction differs from the germline gene, which may be a read error. V and J are TRBV20-1 and TRBJ2-7; the D gene is possibly TRBD2 (5 bases). The CDR3 is 15 amino acids. The germline gives CDR1 DFQATT, CDR2 SNEGSKA (reference sequence). CDR3 in DNA: TGCAGTGTTAGACGGGATATCGCCTATCCCTACGAACAGTACTTC. Its protein is CSVRRDIAYPYEQYF.

Regarding this clonotype: Germline is not matched at one junction end, which may reflect a read error. V gene TRBV5-1 combines with J gene TRBJ2-1; D is uncertain. This CDR3 region has 14 residues. From germline, CDR1 is SGHRS and CDR2 YFSETQ. CDR3 amino acids: CANSHGSRGDEQLF. In nucleotides, the CDR3 is TGCGCCAACAGCCACGGGTCCCGTGGAGATGAGCAGTTATTC.

With regard to this clonotype: Being one base from a much bigger clone, this may be a read error. V gene TRBV5-1 combines with J gene TRBJ2-1, with a weak D call TRBD1 (6 bases). The CDR3 covers 14 residues. CDR1 is SGHRS and CDR2 is YFSETQ in the germline V gene. CDR3 in DNA: TGCGCCAGCAGCTTGAGGGGGTTACTCGATGAGCGGTTCTTC. It specifies CASSLRGLLDERFF. Looking up the rest from reference TRBV5-1 and TRBJ2-1 gives the full variable domain: KAGVTQTPRYLIKTRGQQVTLSCSPISGHRSVSWYQQTPGQGLQFLFEYFSETQRNKGNFPGRFSGRQFSNSRSEMNVSTLELGDSALYLCASSLRGLLDERFFGPGTRLTVL.

This clonotype was observed a single time. The final CDR3 position lacks the conserved phenylalanine or tryptophan, pointing to a likely read error. The genes are TRBV12-3 or TRBV12-4 and TRBJ2-7; the D gene is possibly TRBD2 (6 bases). This CDR3 has 16 residues. Trimming took off 5 bases at V and 3 bases at J, with 20 bases between the two ends. CDR3 amino acids: CASSHLPGLALYEQYI. The CDR3 bases are TGTGCCAGCAGTCATCTCCCGGGACTTGCACTCTACGAGCAGTACATC.

This clonotype was recorded once. Since a much larger clone is just one base distant, this may be a read error. This rearrangement joins TRBV29-1 to TRBJ2-5; 7 bases align to TRBD2. The CDR3 loop spans 12 amino acids. Germline CDR1 reads SQVTM; CDR2 reads ANQGSEA. The chain's CDR3 is CSGGREYETHYF. The CDR3 nucleotides are TGCAGCGGCGGGCGGGAGTACGAGACCCATTACTTC.